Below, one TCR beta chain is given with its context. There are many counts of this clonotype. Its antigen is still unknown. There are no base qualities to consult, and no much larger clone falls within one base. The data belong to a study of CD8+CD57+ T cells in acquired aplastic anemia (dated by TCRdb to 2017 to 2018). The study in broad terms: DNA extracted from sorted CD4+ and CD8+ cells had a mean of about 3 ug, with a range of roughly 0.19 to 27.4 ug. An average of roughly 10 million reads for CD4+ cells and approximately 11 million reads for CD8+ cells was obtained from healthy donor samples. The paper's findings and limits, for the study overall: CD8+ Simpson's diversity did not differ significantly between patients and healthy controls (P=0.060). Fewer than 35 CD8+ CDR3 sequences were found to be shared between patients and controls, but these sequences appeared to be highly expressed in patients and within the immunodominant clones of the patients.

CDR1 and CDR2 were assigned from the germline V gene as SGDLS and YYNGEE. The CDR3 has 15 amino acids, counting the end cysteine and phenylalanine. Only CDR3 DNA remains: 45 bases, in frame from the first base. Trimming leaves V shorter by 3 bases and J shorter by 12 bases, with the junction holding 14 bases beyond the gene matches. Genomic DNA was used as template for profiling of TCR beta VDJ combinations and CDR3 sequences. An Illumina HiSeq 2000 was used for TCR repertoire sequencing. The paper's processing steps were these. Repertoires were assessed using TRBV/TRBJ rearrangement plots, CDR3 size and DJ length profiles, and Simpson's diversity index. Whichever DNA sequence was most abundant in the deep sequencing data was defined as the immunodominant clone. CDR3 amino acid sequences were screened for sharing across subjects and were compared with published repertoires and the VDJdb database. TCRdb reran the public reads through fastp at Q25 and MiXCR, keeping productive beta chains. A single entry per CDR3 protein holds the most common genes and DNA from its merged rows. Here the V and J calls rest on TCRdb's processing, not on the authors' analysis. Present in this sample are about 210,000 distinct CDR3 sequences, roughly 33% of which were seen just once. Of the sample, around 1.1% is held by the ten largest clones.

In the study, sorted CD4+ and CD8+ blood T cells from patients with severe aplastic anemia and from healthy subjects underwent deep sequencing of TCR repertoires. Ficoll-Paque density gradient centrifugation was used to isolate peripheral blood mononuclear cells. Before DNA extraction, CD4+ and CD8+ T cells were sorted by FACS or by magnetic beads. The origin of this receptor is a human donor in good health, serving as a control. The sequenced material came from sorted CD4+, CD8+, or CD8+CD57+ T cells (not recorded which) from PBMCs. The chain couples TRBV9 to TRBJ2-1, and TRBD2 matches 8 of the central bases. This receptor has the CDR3 CASSAGLAPEQGQFF. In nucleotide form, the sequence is TGTGCCAGCAGCGCCGGACTAGCTCCCGAGCAGGGGCAGTTCTTC.